This T cell receptor (beta chain) came from a study of blood T cells in healthy people across ages (dated by TCRdb to about 2015). About the investigation overall: In model experiments, template switching captured about one uniquely barcoded TCR beta cDNA molecule for every two T cells. Using deep sequencing normalized with unique cDNA molecular identifiers, the study measured how TCR beta repertoire diversity changes with age. The donors were divided into four age groups: young (average about 16 years), middle-aged (roughly 40), aged (roughly 66) and long-lived (roughly 82). For two donors (one aged 18 to 29 and one aged 80 or older), the study analyzed two additional independent replicas of 1 million unique cDNA reads from the same blood draw.

The V and J ends are trimmed by 6 bases and 4 bases, leaving 15 bases between them. Via the germline V gene (reference sequence), CDR1 is DFQATT and CDR2 SNEGSKA. The CDR3 has 13 amino acids, counting the end cysteine and phenylalanine. The read is trimmed to its CDR3 DNA, 39 bases read in frame from base 1. The donors were 40 or so Caucasian individuals from Russia, aged 6 to 90 years, who were systemically healthy. Around 10 milliliters of peripheral blood were collected from each donor into EDTA-treated Vacutainer tubes. Ficoll-Paque density-gradient centrifugation was used to isolate PBMCs, with at least 6.5 million per sample. Total RNA, at least 6 micrograms per sample, was extracted from PBMCs with Trizol reagent. Naive CD45RAhigh/CD27high T cell percentages were measured by flow cytometry on a PBMC aliquot from every donor. The receptor library was made with 5' RACE. Data came from an Illumina HiSeq 2500. A second PCR of roughly 6 to 12 cycles was performed with a sample-barcoded 5' primer and a J-beta primer mix. A template-switch 5' adaptor carrying 12 random nucleotides introduced a unique molecular identifier onto each TCR beta cDNA molecule. At least 2.5 million CDR3-containing paired-end reads were obtained from each sample. All of the RNA was converted into first-strand cDNA using the Mint cDNA synthesis kit, with a TRBC-specific oligonucleotide serving as the primer. Following uracil-DNA glycosylase treatment, all cDNA underwent a first 18-cycle PCR with the universal primers M1SS and BC2_uni_R. In the paper's pipeline: Each sample was normalized by randomly selecting 1 million high-quality reads, each carrying a distinct molecular identifier. Instead of being binned into consensus sequences, reads that shared molecular identifiers were thrown out. MiTCR, set to a Q25 quality threshold and the strictest error-elimination algorithm, was used for CDR3 identification, clonotype clustering and error correction. A nonparametric unseen species model using Euler transformation provided a lower-bound estimate of total TCR beta diversity. TCRdb redid the processing of the public reads, applying fastp at Q25 and MiXCR, and retained in-frame beta chains. Rows with one shared CDR3 protein collapse into an entry with the most common genes and DNA. The V and J calls shown here were made by TCRdb, not taken from the authors' results. Within this sample are approximately 780,000 distinct CDR3 sequences, with roughly 25% of them counted one time only. The ten biggest clones cover around 2.9% of the sample.

Regarding this clonotype: Its antigen is still unknown. There are no base qualities to consult, and no much larger clone falls within one base.

On the study overall, not on this receptor specifically: Since profiling was done on bulk unsorted PBMCs, naive and antigen-experienced compartments could not be conclusively compared. As age increased, observed TCR beta diversity per million T cells dropped in a roughly linear way, and a significant reduction was already evident by age around 41. There was a strong correlation between observed TCR beta diversity and the percentage of naive T cells measured by flow cytometry. The CMV infection status of donors was not known, potentially confounding age-related changes in expanded clonotypes. Estimates of total diversity based on one million sequenced T cells were considered lower bounds and underestimates. Compared with the aged group, the long-lived group had more naive CD4+ T cells, fewer expanded clones and increased TCR diversity, a pattern suggesting age selection.

The same data also went into a second study, on T cells of mothers and their children. As that second paper reports: Nine systemically healthy Caucasian individuals, comprising three mothers and their six children, were included as donors. cDNA synthesis used all of the extracted RNA, with around 1.6 ug of RNA in each 15 ul reaction. Sample barcodes and 2-4 random nucleotides were added via the M1S primer in the second PCR. Over 10 million TCR beta CDR3 reads came from each mother, compared with approximately 2.8 million reads from each child. Thymic selection similarly shapes TCR recombination output in related and unrelated pairs, with minor effect from inherited differences. Normalized repertoire overlap in related mother-child pairs was always slightly higher than in unrelated mother-child pairs, but the difference was never significant. No persistent microchimeric T cell clones were detected, at a sensitivity of roughly 99 clones per million clonotypes. In the study, deep NGS was used to compare the TCR beta repertoires of mothers and children, and features distinguishing related mother-child pairs from unrelated individuals were sought. On average, the children were approximately 11 +/- 4 years old, while the mothers were about 38 +/- 4 years old. Libraries were sequenced on Illumina HiSeq 2000 with 100+100 nt paired-end reads after adapter ligation with NEBNext reagents. Mother and child libraries were prepared a month apart and sequenced in separate runs to prevent cross-contamination. For each donor, between about 500,000 and 2,000,000 distinct TCR beta clonotypes were identified. Naive TCR beta clonotypes were estimated from low-frequency clonotypes matched to each donor's FACS-determined naive share, without sorting.

The specimen was blood. The receptor's source is a boy between 10 and 17 years old in good health. The chain links TRBV20-1 with TRBJ1-2; tentative D gene TRBD1, with 6 bases matching. The CDR3 in this case is CSADGGTSYGYTF. The DNA sequence is TGCAGTGCCGATGGCGGGACAAGCTATGGCTACACCTTC.